The present entry profiles one T cell receptor beta chain with its context. The entry originates in a study of blood T cell repertoires in COVID-19. Assay: immunoSEQ multiplex PCR; the TCRdb copy retains only in-frame clones and omits some. The sample records approximately 280,000 clones, around 85% being singletons. Germline V gene data show CDR1 as SGHDN and CDR2 as FVKESK. Trimming pared 1 base from V and 4 bases from J, leaving 23 bases between. CDR3 length: 18 amino acids. The clonotype was recovered from a human donor with COVID-19, enrolled during active disease. The donor label of this sample is uncertain. This sequence joins TRBV14 and TRBJ2-7; D remains unclear. Sequencing was done on a sample of peripheral blood. The CDR3 is CASSQGMSHQVAKYEQYF. The CDR3 DNA reads TGTGCCAGCAGCCAAGGGATGTCCCACCAGGTCGCCAAATACGAGCAGTACTTC.